One and the same sample provided the 4 T cell receptor beta chains below, sequenced in a study of a mutant IDH1 vaccine in newly diagnosed glioma. The time point denotes: baseline, week 1 (first vaccination visit). Regarding treatment: pre-vaccination baseline after standard-of-care therapy. TCRdb's copy holds only in-frame clones and misses some; the assay was immunoSEQ multiplex PCR. The sample holds 50,000 to 65,000 clones; about three quarters are singletons and the top ten take 1.5% to 2%. Sequencing used PBMCs, obtained from a glioma patient treated with radiotherapy, temozolomide or both. The receptors come from a woman aged 40 to 55 with glioma.

This clone has a handful of counts. The chain couples TRBV2 to TRBJ1-2, with D possibly matching TRBD1 (6 bases). The ends were cut back, 4 bases at V and 5 bases at J, with 8 bases in the middle. Germline V gene sequence: CDR1 SNHLY, CDR2 FYNNEI. This CDR3 comprises 12 residues. The chain's CDR3 is CASSAGEYGYTF. The DNA for the CDR3 is TGTGCCAGCAGTGCAGGGGAATATGGCTACACCTTC.

The V gene is TRBV4-1, the J gene TRBJ1-4; a possible D gene is TRBD1 (5 bases). CDR3 length: 16 residues. Germline V lookup: CDR1 MGHRA, CDR2 YSYEKL. V gave up 0 bases and J gave up 8 bases, with 16 bases separating them. The CDR3 nucleotides read TGCGCCAGCAGCCAAGAAGGCACAGGCGTCGCCGAAAAACTGTTTTTT. It specifies CASSQEGTGVAEKLFF.

V usage is TRBV18 and J usage is TRBJ1-2; D unresolved. From germline, CDR1 is KGHSH and CDR2 LQKENI. This CDR3 contains 14 residues. Between the trimmed V and J ends, which lost 0 bases and 8 bases, there was a span of 13 bases. CDR3 in DNA: TGTGCCAGCTCACCACCGAACTCACGAGGAGGCTACACCTTC. Its protein is CASSPPNSRGGYTF.

This chain joins TRBV6-1 and TRBJ1-1, with D tentatively TRBD1 (6 bases). V dropped 8 bases and J dropped 1 base, with 17 bases sitting between them. Looked up from germline, CDR1 is MNHNS and CDR2 is SASEGT. This CDR3 region has 15 residues. The CDR3 loop is CASSGVLLSNTEAFF. The CDR3 DNA sequence: TGTGCCAGCTCAGGGGTCCTCCTTTCGAACACTGAAGCTTTCTTT.